These T cell receptor beta chains were read from a single sample in a study of OX40 agonist ivuxolimab in advanced cancers. TCRdb's copy holds only in-frame clones and misses some; the assay was immunoSEQ multiplex PCR. This sample carries 4,500 to 7,000 clones, about 76% of them seen once, and the ten largest clones take around three fifths. This sample comprised CD4+ or CD8+ T cells sorted from blood, obtained in a trial of the OX40 agonist ivuxolimab. The source of these receptors is an adult with an advanced solid tumor such as melanoma, head and neck, liver or kidney cancer. Both conserved end residues are part of each CDR3. The D gene is left open where the match is weak. Clone sizes are given selectively: once, few, many, or a class where the clone is expanded.

v_call: TRBV4-3
cdr3_length: 14
clone_size: NA
d_call: NA
j_call: TRBJ1-4
cdr3_nt: TGCGCCAGCAGCCAAGAATTGGGACCCCATGAACTGTTTTTT
cdr3_aa: CASSQELGPHELFF

v_call: TRBV6-1
cdr3_length: 16
clone_size: NA
d_call: NA
j_call: TRBJ1-1
cdr3_nt: TGTGCCAGCAGTGAGGGAGTAGCCGCTGTGAACACTGAAGCTTTCTTT
cdr3_aa: CASSEGVAAVNTEAFF

v_call: TRBV7-9
cdr3_length: 15
clone_size: NA
d_call: NA
j_call: TRBJ1-2
cdr3_nt: TGTGCCAGCAGCTTAACTACAGGGAAAGACTATGGCTACACCTTC
cdr3_aa: CASSLTTGKDYGYTF

v_call: TRBV9
cdr3_length: 17
clone_size: NA
d_call: NA
j_call: TRBJ2-3
cdr3_nt: TGTGCCAGCAGCCACTCTAAGGGAATCGCGGGCACAGATACGCAGTATTTT
cdr3_aa: CASSHSKGIAGTDTQYF

v_call: TRBV11-1
cdr3_length: 13
clone_size: NA
d_call: NA
j_call: TRBJ2-7
cdr3_nt: TGTGCCAGCAGCCCGTTTCAATCCTACGAGCAGTACTTC
cdr3_aa: CASSPFQSYEQYF

v_call: TRBV4-3
cdr3_length: 15
clone_size: NA
d_call: TRBD2
j_call: TRBJ2-1
cdr3_nt: TGCGCCAGCAGCCAAACCGGGACTAGCCTCAATGAGCAGCTCTTC
cdr3_aa: CASSQTGTSLNEQLF

v_call: TRBV4-1
cdr3_length: 16
clone_size: NA
d_call: NA
j_call: TRBJ1-2
cdr3_nt: TGCGCCAGCAGCCAGTGGACAACCAAGATTAACTATGGCTACACCTTC
cdr3_aa: CASSQWTTKINYGYTF

v_call: TRBV30
cdr3_length: 13
clone_size: NA
d_call: NA
j_call: TRBJ2-7
cdr3_nt: TGTGCCTGGAGGGAGGGACAGTCATACGAGCAGTACTTC
cdr3_aa: CAWREGQSYEQYF

v_call: TRBV2
cdr3_length: 16
clone_size: NA
d_call: TRBD1
j_call: TRBJ2-3
cdr3_nt: TGTGCCAGCAGTGTGGGGACAGGGTCTCTCACAGATACGCAGTATTTT
cdr3_aa: CASSVGTGSLTDTQYF

v_call: TRBV6-6
cdr3_length: 14
clone_size: NA
d_call: NA
j_call: TRBJ1-1
cdr3_nt: TGTGCCAGCAGTTACTCTCCGACGAACACTGAAGCTTTCTTT
cdr3_aa: CASSYSPTNTEAFF

v_call: TRBV28
cdr3_length: 12
clone_size: NA
d_call: NA
j_call: TRBJ1-5
cdr3_nt: TGTGCCAGCAGCCGCGCGTGGCAGCCCCAGCATTTT
cdr3_aa: CASSRAWQPQHF

v_call: TRBV28
cdr3_length: 14
clone_size: few
d_call: NA
j_call: TRBJ1-5
cdr3_nt: TGTGCCAGCAGTTCCCCTGAAAAGGGTCAGCCCCAGCATTTT
cdr3_aa: CASSSPEKGQPQHF

v_call: TRBV9
cdr3_length: 15
clone_size: NA
d_call: TRBD1
j_call: TRBJ2-1
cdr3_nt: TGTGCCAGCAGCGCCGGGACAGGGTTAATCAATGAGCAGTTCTTC
cdr3_aa: CASSAGTGLINEQFF

v_call: TRBV28
cdr3_length: 15
clone_size: NA
d_call: NA
j_call: TRBJ1-5
cdr3_nt: TGTGCCAGCACTCTCGCCGGGGGTTTCAATCAGCCCCAGCATTTT
cdr3_aa: CASTLAGGFNQPQHF

v_call: TRBV6-5
cdr3_length: 15
clone_size: NA
d_call: NA
j_call: TRBJ1-5
cdr3_nt: TGTGCCAGCAGTTACGGGCACGATAGCAATCAGCCCCAGCATTTT
cdr3_aa: CASSYGHDSNQPQHF

v_call: TRBV28
cdr3_length: 17
clone_size: NA
d_call: TRBD1
j_call: TRBJ2-2
cdr3_nt: TGTGCCAGCTGCGAATTAAGGACAGGGGAAAACACCGGGGAGCTGTTTTTT
cdr3_aa: CASCELRTGENTGELFF

v_call: TRBV11-3
cdr3_length: 14
clone_size: few
d_call: TRBD1
j_call: TRBJ2-7
cdr3_nt: TGTGCCAGCAGCTTAAGGGACAGGGAAGACGAGCAGTACTTC
cdr3_aa: CASSLRDREDEQYF

v_call: TRBV7-9
cdr3_length: 16
clone_size: NA
d_call: NA
j_call: TRBJ2-5
cdr3_nt: TGTGCCAGCAGCTCAGGGGGCCGCCGGGAGGGAGAGACCCAGTACTTC
cdr3_aa: CASSSGGRREGETQYF

v_call: TRBV2
cdr3_length: 16
clone_size: NA
d_call: NA
j_call: TRBJ1-6
cdr3_nt: TGTGCCAGCAGTGAAGAAAGGAGCTCCTATAATTCACCCCTCCACTTT
cdr3_aa: CASSEERSSYNSPLHF

v_call: TRBV5-1
cdr3_length: 14
clone_size: NA
d_call: TRBD1
j_call: TRBJ2-7
cdr3_nt: TGCGCCAGCAGCGCCGGGACAGGGGGTTACGAGCAGTACTTC
cdr3_aa: CASSAGTGGYEQYF

v_call: TRBV9
cdr3_length: 15
clone_size: once
d_call: TRBD1
j_call: TRBJ1-1
cdr3_nt: TGTGCCAGCAGCCCCAGGACAGGGGGATCAACTGAAGCTTTCTTT
cdr3_aa: CASSPRTGGSTEAFF

v_call: TRBV21-1
cdr3_length: 14
clone_size: once
d_call: NA
j_call: TRBJ2-1
cdr3_nt: TGTGCCAGCTCTGGGACTAGCGAAGTGAATGAGCAGTTCTTC
cdr3_aa: CASSGTSEVNEQFF

v_call: TRBV27
cdr3_length: 18
clone_size: once
d_call: NA
j_call: TRBJ1-4
cdr3_nt: TGTGCCAGCAGTTTATACAGTCGGGCGGTTCACGAAAATGAAAAACTGTTTTTT
cdr3_aa: CASSLYSRAVHENEKLFF

v_call: TRBV30
cdr3_length: 13
clone_size: NA
d_call: TRBD2
j_call: TRBJ2-1
cdr3_nt: TGTGCCTGGAGAAGCGGGGCCGGAAATGAGCAGTTCTTC
cdr3_aa: CAWRSGAGNEQFF

v_call: TRBV29-1
cdr3_length: 13
clone_size: once
d_call: TRBD1
j_call: TRBJ2-7
cdr3_nt: TGCAGCGTTTCGGGCAGGGGGAACTACGAGCAGTACTTC
cdr3_aa: CSVSGRGNYEQYF

v_call: TRBV9
cdr3_length: 15
clone_size: NA
d_call: TRBD1
j_call: TRBJ2-1
cdr3_nt: TGTGCCAGCAGCCCGGACAGGGGATCCTACAATGAGCAGTTCTTC
cdr3_aa: CASSPDRGSYNEQFF

v_call: TRBV6-6
cdr3_length: 15
clone_size: once
d_call: NA
j_call: TRBJ2-5
cdr3_nt: TGTGCCAGCAGTTACAAAGGGGGTTACCAAGAGACCCAGTACTTC
cdr3_aa: CASSYKGGYQETQYF

v_call: TRBV27
cdr3_length: 13
clone_size: few
d_call: NA
j_call: TRBJ1-2
cdr3_nt: TGTGCCAGCAGTTCAAACCCCAACTATGGCTACACCTTC
cdr3_aa: CASSSNPNYGYTF

v_call: TRBV5-6
cdr3_length: 15
clone_size: once
d_call: TRBD2
j_call: TRBJ2-1
cdr3_nt: TGTGCCAGCAGCTGGGGACTAGCGGGAACCAATGAGCAGTTCTTC
cdr3_aa: CASSWGLAGTNEQFF

v_call: TRBV7-2
cdr3_length: 16
clone_size: once
d_call: NA
j_call: TRBJ2-7
cdr3_nt: TGTGCCAGCAGCCATATACAGGGAGTAGAAGCCTACGAGCAGTACTTC
cdr3_aa: CASSHIQGVEAYEQYF

v_call: TRBV5-1
cdr3_length: 15
clone_size: once
d_call: NA
j_call: TRBJ2-7
cdr3_nt: TGCGCCAGCAGCTTGGTCAGGGTAGGGTCCTACGAGCAGTACTTC
cdr3_aa: CASSLVRVGSYEQYF

v_call: TRBV7-2
cdr3_length: 13
clone_size: NA
d_call: NA
j_call: TRBJ2-3
cdr3_nt: TGTGCCAGCAGCTTACGAAATTCAGATACGCAGTATTTT
cdr3_aa: CASSLRNSDTQYF

v_call: TRBV27
cdr3_length: 14
clone_size: few
d_call: NA
j_call: TRBJ1-1
cdr3_nt: TGTGCCAGCAGTAACCATCTGGCCGCAGCTGAAGCTTTCTTT
cdr3_aa: CASSNHLAAAEAFF

v_call: TRBV7-9
cdr3_length: 12
clone_size: NA
d_call: NA
j_call: TRBJ2-5
cdr3_nt: TGTGCCAGCAGCTTAATGAGGGAGACCCAGTACTTC
cdr3_aa: CASSLMRETQYF

v_call: TRBV4-1
cdr3_length: 13
clone_size: NA
d_call: NA
j_call: TRBJ2-7
cdr3_nt: TGCGCCAGCAGCCAAGACTCAGGACACTGGGAGTACTTC
cdr3_aa: CASSQDSGHWEYF

v_call: TRBV30
cdr3_length: 13
clone_size: NA
d_call: NA
j_call: TRBJ1-1
cdr3_nt: TGTGCCTGGAGTGTGTTCGGCAACACTGAAGCTTTCTTT
cdr3_aa: CAWSVFGNTEAFF

v_call: TRBV5-6
cdr3_length: 13
clone_size: NA
d_call: NA
j_call: TRBJ2-4
cdr3_nt: TGTGCCAGCAGCTTAGTAGCCAAAAACATTCAGTACTTC
cdr3_aa: CASSLVAKNIQYF

v_call: TRBV7-9
cdr3_length: 12
clone_size: many
d_call: NA
j_call: TRBJ1-6
cdr3_nt: TGTGCCAGCAGCTTAGGAGGTTCACCCCTCCACTTT
cdr3_aa: CASSLGGSPLHF

v_call: TRBV11-2
cdr3_length: 16
clone_size: NA
d_call: NA
j_call: TRBJ2-1
cdr3_nt: TGTGCCAGCAGCCTCGCTCGTGGGGGATCCTACAATGAGCAGTTCTTC
cdr3_aa: CASSLARGGSYNEQFF

v_call: TRBV4-3
cdr3_length: 18
clone_size: NA
d_call: TRBD2
j_call: TRBJ2-7
cdr3_nt: TGCGCCAGCAGCCAAGAGCGAGCGGGAGGCCGTCGGTACTACGAGCAGTACTTC
cdr3_aa: CASSQERAGGRRYYEQYF

v_call: TRBV28
cdr3_length: 20
clone_size: NA
d_call: TRBD2
j_call: TRBJ2-1
cdr3_nt: TGTGCCAGCAGTTTCCAGGTATCGGGACTAGCGGGTTCAGCCTACAATGAGCAGTTCTTC
cdr3_aa: CASSFQVSGLAGSAYNEQFF

v_call: TRBV11-1
cdr3_length: 12
clone_size: NA
d_call: NA
j_call: TRBJ2-7
cdr3_nt: TGTGCCAGCAGCTTGGACGCCTACGAGCAGTACTTC
cdr3_aa: CASSLDAYEQYF

v_call: TRBV7-6
cdr3_length: 16
clone_size: NA
d_call: NA
j_call: TRBJ1-2
cdr3_nt: TGTGCCAGCAGCTTAACACAAGAGACCCCAAACTATGGCTACACCTTC
cdr3_aa: CASSLTQETPNYGYTF

v_call: TRBV11-2
cdr3_length: 15
clone_size: NA
d_call: NA
j_call: TRBJ2-1
cdr3_nt: TGTGCCAGCAGCCTAGAGACGGGCTCCTACAATGAGCAGTTCTTC
cdr3_aa: CASSLETGSYNEQFF

v_call: TRBV6-5
cdr3_length: 14
clone_size: few
d_call: TRBD1
j_call: TRBJ1-2
cdr3_nt: TGTGCCAGCAGTTACGGCAGGGGGGTGGAAGGCTACACCTTC
cdr3_aa: CASSYGRGVEGYTF

v_call: TRBV7-2
cdr3_length: 15
clone_size: NA
d_call: TRBD1
j_call: TRBJ2-7
cdr3_nt: TGTGCCAGCAGCTTAGTGGGACAGGTCTCCTACGAGCAGTACTTC
cdr3_aa: CASSLVGQVSYEQYF

v_call: TRBV29-1
cdr3_length: 14
clone_size: once
d_call: NA
j_call: TRBJ1-3
cdr3_nt: TGCAGCGTTGAAGTCGAGGGGTATGGAAACACCATATATTTT
cdr3_aa: CSVEVEGYGNTIYF